The 29 T cell receptor beta chains listed next were all sequenced from one sample in a study of CD8 T cells in ankylosing spondylitis. A single record per CDR3 protein comes from TCRdb applying MiXCR to the 5' RACE reads. Here the sample spans some 92,000 distinct CDR3 sequences, more than 25% being singletons. The sample consisted of blood, either unsorted or a sorted T cell fraction (not recorded which). These receptor sequences come from a male donor with ankylosing spondylitis or in good health (not recorded which).

A few counts support this clonotype. The chain is built from TRBV9 and TRBJ2-2, with unresolved D. Per germline, CDR1 SGDLS and CDR2 YYNGEE. The V end was cut by 0 bases, the J end by 1 base, with 1 base between. The CDR3 totals 13 residues. This CDR3 reads CASSVGNTGELFF. CDR3 in DNA: TGTGCCAGCAGCGTAGGGAACACCGGGGAGCTGTTTTTT.

The chain uses TRBV10-3 and TRBJ2-5; D is possibly TRBD2 (5 bases). V shed 6 bases and J shed 2 bases, with 10 bases lying between them. The CDR3 length is 13 residues. Looked up from germline, CDR1 is ENHRY and CDR2 is SYGVKD. The CDR3 DNA is TGTGCCATCAGCAGAGGGCATCAAGAGACCCAGTACTTC. Its protein product is CAISRGHQETQYF.

The genes are TRBV5-1 and TRBJ2-4; D ambiguous. V lost 6 bases, J lost 9 bases, and 22 bases lay in between. The germline gives CDR1 SGHRS, CDR2 YFSETQ. The CDR3 extends over 15 amino acids. The CDR3 spells CASTTSAGKLGIQYF. CDR3 DNA: TGCGCCAGCACCACCTCAGCAGGAAAATTGGGCATTCAGTACTTC.

In DNA form, the CDR3 reads TGTGCCAGCAGTTTTAATCTAGCGGGTCCTAGGGAGCTGTTTTTT. It translates to CASSFNLAGPRELFF. The chain links TRBV27 to TRBJ2-2; 8 nucleotides match TRBD2. V lost 3 bases and J lost 9; bases outside the gene matches: 9. Germline loops: CDR1 MNHEY, CDR2 SMNVEV (reference sequence). The CDR3 totals 15 residues.

This clonotype was detected a few times. This rearrangement joins TRBV6-1 to TRBJ1-4; D remains unclear. Trimming shortened V by 4 bases and J by 5 bases, and 11 bases separated the two germline ends. The CDR3 extends over 14 amino acids. Germline V gene sequence: CDR1 MNHNS, CDR2 SASEGT. The chain's CDR3 is CASSGTAANEKLFF. In nucleotides, the CDR3 is TGTGCCAGCAGTGGTACGGCAGCGAATGAAAAACTGTTTTTT.

The chain joins TRBV7-8 to TRBJ2-7; TRBD2 matches at 12 bases. Germline V gives CDR1 SGHVS, CDR2 FQNEAQ. The V gene end was trimmed by 5 bases and the J gene end by 4 bases; junction bases not matched to a gene: 9. The length of the CDR3 is 16 residues. CDR3 region: CASSLLAGGNLYEQYF. The CDR3 DNA sequence: TGTGCCAGCAGCCTACTAGCGGGAGGAAATTTGTACGAGCAGTACTTC. Variable domain in full (rest from reference TRBV7-8 and TRBJ2-7): GAGVSQSPRYKVAKRGQDVALRCDPISGHVSLFWYQQALGQGPEFLTYFQNEAQLDKSGLPSDRFFAERPEGSVSTLKIQRTQQEDSAVYLCASSLLAGGNLYEQYFGPGTRLTVT.

Only a few counts were recorded for this clonotype. The chain employs TRBV10-3 and TRBJ1-1; the D is unclear. V was pared by 5 bases and J by 4 bases, with 11 bases between. This CDR3 comprises 13 residues. Germline V gene lookup returns CDR1 ENHRY and CDR2 SYGVKD. The CDR3 protein is CAISLPSLTEAFF. In nucleotides, the CDR3 is TGTGCCATCAGTCTACCGAGTCTCACTGAAGCTTTCTTT.

There are a few counts of this clonotype. The V gene is TRBV4-1, the J gene TRBJ1-5; no reliable D call. CDR1 and CDR2 from the germline V gene are MGHRA and YSYEKL. Trimming cost V 4 bases and J 4 bases, with 11 bases left between them. The CDR3 totals 14 residues. The CDR3 region has the DNA TGCGCCAGCAGCCCGTGGCACGATAATCAGCCCCAGCATTTT. Its protein is CASSPWHDNQPQHF.

This clonotype was seen many times. The rearrangement uses TRBV20-1 and TRBJ1-5; 9 positions agree with TRBD1. The germline CDR1 and CDR2 sequences are DFQATT and SNEGSKA (reference sequence). This CDR3 has 13 residues. The V segment lost 8 bases and the J segment 5 bases; nucleotides outside the gene matches: 7. CDR3 nucleotides: TGCAGTACCCTCCGGGACAGGGATCAGCCCCAGCATTTT. This translates into CSTLRDRDQPQHF.

In DNA form, the CDR3 reads TGCAGTGTAATGAGCTCTGGGGCCAACGTCCTGACTTTC. Translation: CSVMSSGANVLTF. The V gene is TRBV20-1, the J gene TRBJ2-6; D remains unclear. V shed 7 bases and J shed 0 bases, with 7 bases lying between them. Germline V lookup: CDR1 DFQATT, CDR2 SNEGSKA (reference sequence). The CDR3 loop spans 13 amino acids.

This clonotype was detected only a few times. A read error may account for a junction end that differs from germline. The V and J genes are TRBV20-1 and TRBJ2-1, with D uncertain. The CDR3 is 14 residues long. Germline CDR1 is DFQATT and CDR2 is SNEGSKA (reference sequence). As DNA, the CDR3 is TGCAGTGCTAGTGCGGTTCAGGCCGGTCTCTCTTACCTCTTC. It codes for CSASAVQAGLSYLF.

The table lists this clonotype with a count of one. The rearrangement links TRBV7-2 to TRBJ2-3; D is possibly TRBD2 (5 bases). The germline CDR1 and CDR2 sequences are SGHTA and FQGNSA. The V end was cut by 4 bases, the J end by 0 bases, with 14 bases between. The CDR3 loop spans 16 amino acids. The CDR3 sequence is CASSSSGSSSTDTQYF. CDR3 coding DNA: TGTGCCAGCAGCTCCTCGGGGTCCTCTAGCACAGATACGCAGTATTTT.

In its sample, this clonotype was seen a few times. V gene TRBV15 combines with J gene TRBJ2-1; TRBD2 matches 11 bases. The CDR3 totals 17 residues. The J segment lost 4 bases and the V segment lost 1 base, leaving 6 bases of the junction unmatched. Germline assignment: CDR1 LNHNV and CDR2 YYDKDF (reference sequence). CDR3 in DNA: TGTGCCACCAGCAGAGTTACGGGACTAGCGGCATACAATGAGCAGTTCTTC. This encodes CATSRVTGLAAYNEQFF.

This clonotype was seen a few times. The chain couples TRBV20-1 to TRBJ1-4; D may be TRBD1 (5 bases). Trimming took off 3 bases at V and 7 bases at J, with 12 bases between the two ends. Germline V lookup: CDR1 DFQATT, CDR2 SNEGSKA (reference sequence). This CDR3 spans 13 amino acids. In DNA, the CDR3 is TGCAGTGCTAGTGGGGCTGTAGGTGAAAAACTGTTTTTT. This sequence encodes CSASGAVGEKLFF.

The chain couples TRBV27 to TRBJ2-3; 9 nucleotides agree with TRBD1. Germline trimming cut 4 bases from V and 6 bases from J; bases unmatched to any gene: 5. Germline loops: CDR1 MNHEY, CDR2 SMNVEV (reference sequence). The CDR3 length is 14 residues. The CDR3 DNA reads TGTGCCAGCAGTTCGACAGGGGGGGAGGATACGCAGTATTTT. As protein: CASSSTGGEDTQYF.

The chain employs TRBV18 and TRBJ2-7; 15 bases agree with TRBD2. Germline V CDR1 and CDR2: KGHSH, LQKENI. The junction had 13 bases not matched to a gene; V was cut back by 4 bases and J by 3 bases. The CDR3 has 19 amino acids. The CDR3 spells CASSLRGPGTSGGSYEQYV. In DNA form, the CDR3 reads TGTGCCAGCTCACTCCGGGGGCCCGGGACTAGCGGGGGGAGCTACGAGCAGTACGTC.

This clonotype was counted only a few times. This sequence joins TRBV5-5 and TRBJ1-1; TRBD1 matches 7 bases. Germline CDR1 SGHKS, CDR2 YYEKEE (reference sequence). With 4 bases clipped from V and 5 bases from J, the junction kept 8 bases outside the gene matches. CDR3 length equals 14 residues. CDR3 bases: TGTGCCAGCAGCCTAACCAGGGGGTATACTGAAGCTTTCTTT. It yields the protein CASSLTRGYTEAFF.

The gene calls are TRBV5-1 and TRBJ2-2; 10 nucleotides align to TRBD2. V was clipped by 0 bases and J by 2 bases; unmatched bases: 13. The germline CDR1 and CDR2 sequences are SGHRS and YFSETQ. The CDR3 runs 20 residues. DNA of the CDR3: TGCGCCAGCAGCTTGGCCCACCGACTAGCGGGCGGAAAAAACACCGGGGAGCTGTTTTTT. This encodes CASSLAHRLAGGKNTGELFF.

V usage is TRBV7-2 and J usage is TRBJ2-2; D is uncertain. Between the trimmed V and J ends, which lost 1 base and 9 bases, there was a span of 15 bases. In germline, CDR1 is SGHTA, CDR2 FQGNSA. This CDR3 has 15 residues. CDR3 DNA sequence: TGTGCCAGCAGCTTAGGTGGGCAAGTATCGCGGGAGCTGTTTTTT. It codes for CASSLGGQVSRELFF. Looking up the rest from reference TRBV7-2 and TRBJ2-2 gives the full variable domain: GAGVSQSPSNKVTEKGKDVELRCDPISGHTALYWYRQSLGQGLEFLIYFQGNSAPDKSGLPSDRFSAERTGGSVSTLTIQRTQQEDSAVYLCASSLGGQVSRELFFGEGSRLTVL.

The chain carries TRBV5-1 and TRBJ1-2; perhaps TRBD1 as D (6 bases). The CDR3 spans 14 residues. V lost 4 bases to trimming and J lost 6 bases, with 16 bases between them. CDR1 is SGHRS, CDR2 YFSETQ, per germline. CDR3 in amino acids: CASSPGAGEDGYTF. The CDR3 region has the DNA TGCGCCAGCAGCCCGGGGGCAGGGGAGGATGGCTACACCTTC.

The chain carries TRBV7-9 and TRBJ2-2; possibly TRBD1 for D (5 bases). The CDR3 runs 15 residues. CDR1 and CDR2 from the germline V gene are SEHNR and FQNEAQ (reference sequence). The ends were cut back, 5 bases at V and 4 bases at J, with 14 bases in the middle. CDR3 in DNA: TGTGCCAGCAGCCACTCCCTCAGGGCCACCGGGGAGCTGTTTTTT. Its protein product is CASSHSLRATGELFF.

This clonotype was observed a few times. The rearrangement links TRBV5-6 to TRBJ2-3, with a weak D call TRBD2 (6 bases). The V and J ends lost 0 bases and 2 bases respectively, with 10 bases between them. The CDR3 has 15 amino acids. The germline V gene has CDR1 SGHDT and CDR2 YYEEEE. This chain's CDR3 is CASSLEAGYTDTQYF. For the CDR3, the DNA is TGTGCCAGCAGCTTGGAGGCGGGGTACACAGATACGCAGTATTTT.

The chain employs TRBV25-1 and TRBJ1-2; 11 nucleotides agree with TRBD1. Germline values: CDR1 MGHDK, CDR2 SYGVNS. The CDR3 contains 14 residues. The J segment lost 4 bases and the V segment lost 3 bases, leaving 1 base of the junction unmatched. The DNA of the CDR3 is TGTGCCAGCAGTGACGGGACAGGGGGCTATGGCTACACCTTC. This encodes CASSDGTGGYGYTF.

This clonotype came up many times. The gene calls are TRBV30 and TRBJ1-1; D is uncertain. This CDR3 has 12 residues. Trimming took off 2 bases at V and 9 bases at J, with 13 bases between the two ends. Per the germline V gene, CDR1 is GTSNPN and CDR2 is SVGIG (reference sequence). The CDR3 is CAWSSVAMQAFF. The CDR3 nucleotides are TGTGCCTGGAGTAGTGTGGCGATGCAAGCTTTCTTT.

The table lists this clonotype with a few counts. The chain links TRBV9 to TRBJ2-1, with a weak D call TRBD2 (6 bases). This CDR3 is built from 15 residues. Germline CDR1 is SGDLS and CDR2 is YYNGEE. Trimming cost V 3 bases and J 7 bases, with 17 bases left between them. CDR3 protein: CASSGHGSSGNEQFF. CDR3 nucleotides: TGTGCCAGCAGCGGGCACGGGAGTTCGGGGAATGAGCAGTTCTTC.

In its sample, this clonotype was seen a few times. The chain recombines TRBV20-1 with TRBJ2-2; D is uncertain. Per germline, CDR1 DFQATT and CDR2 SNEGSKA (reference sequence). V was pared by 3 bases and J by 1 base, with 6 bases between. This CDR3 spans 13 amino acids. The CDR3 region has the DNA TGCAGTGCTAGTGGGGTGAACACCGGGGAGCTGTTTTTT. It yields the protein CSASGVNTGELFF.

The chain has TRBV3-1 and TRBJ2-3; D not certain. V lost 0 bases and J 4 bases, leaving 2 bases between the germline ends. The CDR3 is made up of 12 amino acids. Germline V CDR1 and CDR2: LGHDT, YNNKEL (reference sequence). The CDR3: CASSQDSDTQYF. The CDR3 bases are TGTGCCAGCAGCCAAGATTCAGATACGCAGTATTTT.

This sequence joins TRBV20-1 and TRBJ1-5; 7 nucleotides align to TRBD1. Per germline, CDR1 DFQATT and CDR2 SNEGSKA (reference sequence). CDR3 length equals 14 residues. The trim removed 5 bases at V and 3 bases at J, leaving 7 bases unmatched. The CDR3 loop is CSARGGTVNQPQHF. In DNA form, the CDR3 reads TGCAGTGCTCGCGGCGGGACAGTCAATCAGCCCCAGCATTTT.

This clonotype came up many times. The rearrangement joins TRBV7-2 to TRBJ1-1; D uncertain. The CDR3 runs 16 residues. Germline lookup yields CDR1 SGHTA and CDR2 FQGNSA. V shed 5 bases and J shed 0 bases, with 16 bases lying between them. The CDR3 coding sequence is TGTGCCAGCAGCGCATCGCCAGGCGTGCTGAACACTGAAGCTTTCTTT. It encodes CASSASPGVLNTEAFF.